This TCR beta chain was retrieved from a study of regulatory T cells in long-lasting Graves disease. Study context: Persistent cases were those of Graves' disease that involved over 5 years of antithyroid drugs with positive TSH receptor antibodies.

Time point here: persistent/refractory GD, antithyroid drugs over 5 years with positive TRAb. The TCR library used RNA extracted from PBMCs. Researchers made TCR beta libraries by using iRepertoire HTBI primers and running Arm-PCR on CDR3 regions. TCRdb processed the multiplex PCR reads anew with MiXCR; each CDR3 protein has one entry. The sample holds a few hundred thousand distinct CDR3 sequences, about a quarter seen once. Germline CDR1 is MDHEN and CDR2 is SYDVKM. The CDR3 covers 19 residues. Trimming removed 5 bases from V and 1 base from J, with 27 bases in between. There are a few counts of this clonotype.

This receptor was taken from a female donor with Graves disease. This material consisted of peripheral blood mononuclear cells (PBMCs), taken when the disease was refractory, from a patient treated with antithyroid drugs. The chain recombines TRBV28 with TRBJ2-7; TRBD1 is a possible D gene (6 bases). This chain's CDR3 is CASSTQRTETLMGSYEQYF. The CDR3 bases are TGTGCCAGCAGTACCCAACGGACAGAAACCTTAATGGGGTCCTACGAGCAGTACTTC.